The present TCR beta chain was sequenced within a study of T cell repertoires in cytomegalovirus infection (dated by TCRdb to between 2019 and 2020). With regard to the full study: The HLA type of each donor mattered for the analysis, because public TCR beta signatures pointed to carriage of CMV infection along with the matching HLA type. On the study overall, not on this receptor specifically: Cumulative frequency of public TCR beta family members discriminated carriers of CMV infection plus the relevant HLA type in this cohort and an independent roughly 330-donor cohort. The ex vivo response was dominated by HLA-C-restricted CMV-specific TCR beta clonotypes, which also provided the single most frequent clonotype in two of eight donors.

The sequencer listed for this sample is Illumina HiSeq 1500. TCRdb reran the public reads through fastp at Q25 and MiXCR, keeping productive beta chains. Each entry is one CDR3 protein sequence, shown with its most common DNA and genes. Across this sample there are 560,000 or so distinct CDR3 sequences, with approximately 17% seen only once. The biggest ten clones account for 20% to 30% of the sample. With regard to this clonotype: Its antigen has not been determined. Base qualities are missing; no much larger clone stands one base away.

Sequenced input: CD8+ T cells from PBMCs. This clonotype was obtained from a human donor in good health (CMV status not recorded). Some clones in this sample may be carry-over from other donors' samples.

In nucleotide form, the sequence is TGTGCCAGTTCTCCCCCGGGGGCGTACACCGGGGAGCTGTTTTTT. This is translated as CASSPPGAYTGELFF. The rearrangement joined TRBV27 to TRBJ2-2, with the D gene possibly TRBD1 or TRBD2, each one fitting 6 bases. As encoded in the germline V gene (reference sequence), CDR1 is MNHEY while CDR2 is SMNVEV. V drops 9 bases and J drops 3 bases, leaving 17 bases in between. Its CDR3 holds 15 amino acids, cysteine through phenylalanine. Just the 45-base CDR3 DNA is kept, in frame starting at base 1.